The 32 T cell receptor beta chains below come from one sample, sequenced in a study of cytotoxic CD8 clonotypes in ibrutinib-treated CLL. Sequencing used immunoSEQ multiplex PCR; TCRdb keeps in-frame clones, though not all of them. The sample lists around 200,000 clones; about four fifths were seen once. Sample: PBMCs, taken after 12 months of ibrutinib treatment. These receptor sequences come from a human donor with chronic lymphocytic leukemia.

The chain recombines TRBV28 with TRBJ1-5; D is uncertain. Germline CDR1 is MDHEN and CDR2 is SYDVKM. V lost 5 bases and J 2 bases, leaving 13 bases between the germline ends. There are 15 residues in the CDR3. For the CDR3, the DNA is TGTGCCAGCAGTCACGAGGGCAAGGGCAATCAGCCCCAGCATTTT. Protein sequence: CASSHEGKGNQPQHF.

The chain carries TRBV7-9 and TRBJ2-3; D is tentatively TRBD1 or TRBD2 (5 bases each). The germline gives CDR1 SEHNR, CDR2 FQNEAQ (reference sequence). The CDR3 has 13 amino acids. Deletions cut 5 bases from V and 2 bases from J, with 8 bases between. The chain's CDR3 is CASSLGTTDTQYF. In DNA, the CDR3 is TGTGCCAGCAGCCTTGGGACCACAGATACGCAGTATTTT.

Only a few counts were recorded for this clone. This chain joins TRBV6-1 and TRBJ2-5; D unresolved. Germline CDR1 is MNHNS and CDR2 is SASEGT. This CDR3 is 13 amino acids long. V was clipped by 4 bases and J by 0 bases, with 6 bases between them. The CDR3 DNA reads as TGTGCCAGCAGTGGTTTGTACCAAGAGACCCAGTACTTC. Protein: CASSGLYQETQYF.

This CDR3 is CASSDQVNTEAFF. In DNA form, the CDR3 reads TGTGCCAGCAGTGACCAGGTTAACACTGAAGCTTTCTTT. The chain employs TRBV2 and TRBJ1-1; no firm D call. The germline CDR1 and CDR2 sequences are SNHLY and FYNNEI. This CDR3 spans 13 amino acids. V lost 3 bases to trimming and J lost 2 bases, with 7 bases between them. The variable domain in full, completed from reference TRBV2 and TRBJ1-1, reads EPEVTQTPSHQVTQMGQEVILRCVPISNHLYFYWYRQILGQKVEFLVSFYNNEISEKSEIFDDQFSVERPDGSNFTLKIRSTKLEDSAMYFCASSDQVNTEAFFGQGTRLTVV.

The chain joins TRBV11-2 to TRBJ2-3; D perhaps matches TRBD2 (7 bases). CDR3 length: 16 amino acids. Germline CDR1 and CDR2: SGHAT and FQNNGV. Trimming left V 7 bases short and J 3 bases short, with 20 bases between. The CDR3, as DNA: TGTGCCAGCACCGTCCCCTGGGGGCGGGAGACAGATACGCAGTATTTT. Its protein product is CASTVPWGRETDTQYF.

The CDR3: CASRRQGAVKNIQYF. The CDR3 region has the DNA TGTGCCAGCAGGCGACAGGGGGCGGTCAAAAACATTCAGTACTTC. The J gene is TRBJ2-4, the V gene TRBV2; 10 nucleotides line up with TRBD1. Unmatched junction bases numbered 5, after V lost 6 bases and J lost 3 bases. CDR3 length: 15 residues. Looked up from germline, CDR1 is SNHLY and CDR2 is FYNNEI.

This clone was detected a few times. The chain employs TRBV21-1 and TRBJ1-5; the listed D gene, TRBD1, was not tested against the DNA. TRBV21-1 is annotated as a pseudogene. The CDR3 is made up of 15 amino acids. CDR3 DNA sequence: TGTGCCAGCAGCGAAACAGCAGGGGTCGGCCAGCCCCAGCATTTT. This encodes CASSETAGVGQPQHF.

The CDR3 sequence: CASSEVGWDTEAFF. For the CDR3, the DNA is TGCGCCAGCAGTGAGGTAGGGTGGGACACTGAAGCTTTCTTT. The V call is TRBV10-2, the J call TRBJ1-1, with unresolved D. This CDR3 comprises 14 residues. Germline assignment: CDR1 WSHSY and CDR2 SAAADI. V was trimmed by 2 bases and J by 3 bases, leaving 10 bases between them.

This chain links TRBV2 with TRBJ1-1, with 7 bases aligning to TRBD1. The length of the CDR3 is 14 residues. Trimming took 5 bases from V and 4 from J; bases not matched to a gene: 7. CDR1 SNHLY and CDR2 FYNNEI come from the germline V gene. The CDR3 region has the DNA TGTGCCAGCAGTACCCAGGGGGAGTTCACTGAAGCTTTCTTT. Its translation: CASSTQGEFTEAFF.

The CDR3 spells CASSRGTAMNTEAFF. The CDR3 DNA reads TGTGCCAGTAGTCGAGGGACGGCTATGAACACTGAAGCTTTCTTT. V gene TRBV19 combines with J gene TRBJ1-1; D might be TRBD1 (5 bases). The germline V and J ends were trimmed by 5 bases and 0 bases, with 13 bases remaining between them. CDR1 is LNHDA and CDR2 is SQIVND in the germline V gene (reference sequence). The CDR3 is made up of 15 amino acids. Based on the CDR3 plus reference TRBV19 and TRBJ1-1, the full variable domain is DGGITQSPKYLFRKEGQNVTLSCEQNLNHDAMYWYRQDPGQGLRLIYYSQIVNDFQKGDIAEGYSVSREKKESFPLTVTSAQKNPTAFYLCASSRGTAMNTEAFFGQGTRLTVV.

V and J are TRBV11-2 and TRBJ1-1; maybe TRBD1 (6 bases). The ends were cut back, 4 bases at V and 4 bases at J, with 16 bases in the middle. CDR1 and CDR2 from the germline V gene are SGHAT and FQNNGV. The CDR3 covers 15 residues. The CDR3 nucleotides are TGTGCCAGCAGCTCTACACCGGACAGCGGCACTGAAGCTTTCTTT. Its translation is CASSSTPDSGTEAFF.

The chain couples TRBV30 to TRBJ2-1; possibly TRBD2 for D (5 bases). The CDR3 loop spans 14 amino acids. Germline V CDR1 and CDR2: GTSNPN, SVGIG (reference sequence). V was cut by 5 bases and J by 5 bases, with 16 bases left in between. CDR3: CAWEIIRGNNEQFF. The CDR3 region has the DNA TGTGCCTGGGAAATAATCCGGGGAAACAATGAGCAGTTCTTC.

As DNA, the CDR3 is TGTGCCAGCAGCTTCATAGACACCGGGGAGCTGTTTTTT. Protein: CASSFIDTGELFF. The V gene is TRBV7-8, the J gene TRBJ2-2, with no clear D. The CDR3 runs to 13 residues. Trimming removed 3 bases from V and 3 bases from J, with 5 bases in between. Germline-derived CDR1 and CDR2 are SGHVS and FQNEAQ.

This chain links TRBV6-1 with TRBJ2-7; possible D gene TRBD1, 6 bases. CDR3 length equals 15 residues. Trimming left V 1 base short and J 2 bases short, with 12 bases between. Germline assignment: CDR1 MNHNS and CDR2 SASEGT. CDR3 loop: CASSEGGTLAYEQYF. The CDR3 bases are TGTGCCAGCAGTGAAGGAGGGACACTAGCCTACGAGCAGTACTTC.

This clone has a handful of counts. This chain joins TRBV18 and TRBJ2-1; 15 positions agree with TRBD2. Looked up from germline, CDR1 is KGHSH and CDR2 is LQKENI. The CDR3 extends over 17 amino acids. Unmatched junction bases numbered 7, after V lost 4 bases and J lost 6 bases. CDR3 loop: CASSRTPGLAGGNEQFF. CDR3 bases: TGTGCCAGCTCACGTACTCCGGGACTAGCGGGGGGCAATGAGCAGTTCTTC.

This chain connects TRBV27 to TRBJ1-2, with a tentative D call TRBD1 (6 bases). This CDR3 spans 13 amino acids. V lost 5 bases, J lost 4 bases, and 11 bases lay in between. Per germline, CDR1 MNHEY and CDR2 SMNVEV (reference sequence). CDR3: CASSGQDSYGYTF. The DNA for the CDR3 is TGTGCCAGCAGTGGTCAGGACAGCTATGGCTACACCTTC.

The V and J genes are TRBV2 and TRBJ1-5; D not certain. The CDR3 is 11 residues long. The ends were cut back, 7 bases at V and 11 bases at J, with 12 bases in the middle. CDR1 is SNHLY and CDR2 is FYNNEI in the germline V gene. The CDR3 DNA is TGTGCCAGCAAAGGTCCAGTTTCCCAGCATTTT. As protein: CASKGPVSQHF.

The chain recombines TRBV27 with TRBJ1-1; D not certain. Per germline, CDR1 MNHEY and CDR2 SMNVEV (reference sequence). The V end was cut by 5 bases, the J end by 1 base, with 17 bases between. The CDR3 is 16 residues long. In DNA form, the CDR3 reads TGTGCCAGCAGTCACCCGGACCGCTTGGGGAACACTGAAGCTTTCTTT. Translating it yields CASSHPDRLGNTEAFF.

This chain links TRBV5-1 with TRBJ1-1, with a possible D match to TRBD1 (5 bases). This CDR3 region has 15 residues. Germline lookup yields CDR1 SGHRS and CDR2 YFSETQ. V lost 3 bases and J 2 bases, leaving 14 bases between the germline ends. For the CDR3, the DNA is TGCGCCAGCAGCTATACAGGTGAGGCTAACACTGAAGCTTTCTTT. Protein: CASSYTGEANTEAFF.

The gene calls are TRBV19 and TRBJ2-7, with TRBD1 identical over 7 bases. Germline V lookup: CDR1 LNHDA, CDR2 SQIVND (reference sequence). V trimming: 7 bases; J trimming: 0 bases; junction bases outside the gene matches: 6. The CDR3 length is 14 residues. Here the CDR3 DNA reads TGTGCCAGTACCTTGGACAGGCACTCCTACGAGCAGTACTTC. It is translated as CASTLDRHSYEQYF.

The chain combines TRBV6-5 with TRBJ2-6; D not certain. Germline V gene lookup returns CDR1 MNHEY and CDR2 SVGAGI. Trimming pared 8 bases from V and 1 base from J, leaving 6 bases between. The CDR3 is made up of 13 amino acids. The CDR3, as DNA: TGTGCCAGCGCTCAGTCTGGGGCCAACGTCCTGACTTTC. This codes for CASAQSGANVLTF.

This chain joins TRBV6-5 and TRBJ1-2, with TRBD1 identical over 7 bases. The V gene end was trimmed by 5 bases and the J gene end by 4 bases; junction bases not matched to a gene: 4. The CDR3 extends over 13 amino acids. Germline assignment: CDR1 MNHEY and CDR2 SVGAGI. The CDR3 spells CASSLQGIYGYTF. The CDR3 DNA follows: TGTGCCAGCAGTCTACAGGGGATCTATGGCTACACCTTC.

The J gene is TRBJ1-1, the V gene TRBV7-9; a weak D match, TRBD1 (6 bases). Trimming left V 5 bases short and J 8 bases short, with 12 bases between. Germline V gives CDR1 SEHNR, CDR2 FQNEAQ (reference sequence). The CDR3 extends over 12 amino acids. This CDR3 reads CASSPGEREAFF. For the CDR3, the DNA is TGTGCCAGCAGCCCAGGGGAGAGGGAAGCTTTCTTT.

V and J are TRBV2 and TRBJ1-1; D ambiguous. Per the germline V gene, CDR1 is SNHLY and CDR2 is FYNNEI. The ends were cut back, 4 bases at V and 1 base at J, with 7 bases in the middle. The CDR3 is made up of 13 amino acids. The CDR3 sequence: CASSAHTNTEAFF. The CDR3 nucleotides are TGTGCCAGCAGTGCGCACACGAACACTGAAGCTTTCTTT. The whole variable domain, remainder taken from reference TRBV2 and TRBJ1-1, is EPEVTQTPSHQVTQMGQEVILRCVPISNHLYFYWYRQILGQKVEFLVSFYNNEISEKSEIFDDQFSVERPDGSNFTLKIRSTKLEDSAMYFCASSAHTNTEAFFGQGTRLTVV.

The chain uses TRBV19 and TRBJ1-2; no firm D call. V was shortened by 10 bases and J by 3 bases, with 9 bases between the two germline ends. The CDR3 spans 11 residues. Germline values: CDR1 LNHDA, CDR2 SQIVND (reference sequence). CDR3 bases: TGTGCCACTAGATTGGACTATGGCTACACCTTC. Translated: CATRLDYGYTF. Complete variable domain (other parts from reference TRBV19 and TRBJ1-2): DGGITQSPKYLFRKEGQNVTLSCEQNLNHDAMYWYRQDPGQGLRLIYYSQIVNDFQKGDIAEGYSVSREKKESFPLTVTSAQKNPTAFYLCATRLDYGYTFGSGTRLTVV.

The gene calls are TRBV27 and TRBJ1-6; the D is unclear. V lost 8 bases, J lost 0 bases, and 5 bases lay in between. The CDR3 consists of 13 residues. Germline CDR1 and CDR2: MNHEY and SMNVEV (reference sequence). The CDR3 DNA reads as TGTGCCAGCCACGTCTCCTATAATTCACCCCTCCACTTT. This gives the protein CASHVSYNSPLHF.

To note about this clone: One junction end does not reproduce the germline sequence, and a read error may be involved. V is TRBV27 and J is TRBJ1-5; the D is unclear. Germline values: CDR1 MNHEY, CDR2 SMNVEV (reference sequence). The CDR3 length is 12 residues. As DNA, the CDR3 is TGCGCCAGCAGTTCAAATCATCAGCCCCAGCATTTT. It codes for CASSSNHQPQHF.

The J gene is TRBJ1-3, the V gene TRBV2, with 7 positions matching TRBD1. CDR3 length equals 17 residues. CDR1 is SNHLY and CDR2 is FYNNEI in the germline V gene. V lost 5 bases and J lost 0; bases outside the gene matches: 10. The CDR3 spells CASSSPGQPVSGNTIYF. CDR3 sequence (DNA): TGTGCCAGCAGTTCGCCGGGACAGCCTGTCTCTGGAAACACCATATATTTT.

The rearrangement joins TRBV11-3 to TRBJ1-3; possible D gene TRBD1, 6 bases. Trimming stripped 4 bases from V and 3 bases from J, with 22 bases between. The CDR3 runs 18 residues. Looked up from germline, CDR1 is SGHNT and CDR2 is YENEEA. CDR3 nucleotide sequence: TGTGCCAGCAGCTCCACCCAGGACAGTGGAGGCTTTGGAAACACCATATATTTT. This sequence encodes CASSSTQDSGGFGNTIYF.

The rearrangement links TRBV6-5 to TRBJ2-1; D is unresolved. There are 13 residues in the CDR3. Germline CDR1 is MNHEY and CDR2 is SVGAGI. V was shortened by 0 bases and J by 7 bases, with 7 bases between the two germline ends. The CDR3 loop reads CASSYSFLNEQFF. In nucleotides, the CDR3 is TGTGCCAGCAGTTACTCCTTCTTGAATGAGCAGTTCTTC.

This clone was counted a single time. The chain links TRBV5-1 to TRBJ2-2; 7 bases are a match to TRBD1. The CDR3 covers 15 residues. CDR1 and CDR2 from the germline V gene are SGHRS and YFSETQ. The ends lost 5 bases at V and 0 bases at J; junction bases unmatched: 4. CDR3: CASSMTGPNTGELFF. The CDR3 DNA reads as TGCGCCAGCAGTATGACAGGGCCGAACACCGGGGAGCTGTTTTTT.

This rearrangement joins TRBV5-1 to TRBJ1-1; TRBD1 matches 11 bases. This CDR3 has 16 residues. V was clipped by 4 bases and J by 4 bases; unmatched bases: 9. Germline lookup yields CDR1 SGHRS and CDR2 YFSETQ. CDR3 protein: CASSGQGTGGSTEAFF. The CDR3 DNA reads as TGCGCCAGCAGCGGACAAGGGACAGGGGGTAGCACTGAAGCTTTCTTT.